The 11 T cell receptor beta chains in this list originate from one sample, sequenced in a study of blood T cell repertoires in COVID-19. Using immunoSEQ multiplex PCR, the repertoire was profiled, and TCRdb retains in-frame clones only, with some absent. The data hold about 200,000 clones, with approximately 91% observed a single time. The sample consisted of peripheral blood. The origin of the receptors is a man aged 55 to 70 who had recovered from COVID-19.

This rearrangement joins TRBV4-2 to TRBJ1-2; D unresolved. The germline CDR1 and CDR2 sequences are LGHNA and YNFKEQ. V was shortened by 0 bases and J by 7 bases, with 15 bases between the two germline ends. The CDR3 runs to 15 residues. The CDR3 region is CASSQDVWFGSGYTF. CDR3 DNA: TGTGCCAGCAGCCAAGATGTTTGGTTCGGGTCTGGCTACACCTTC.

This chain links TRBV6-2 or TRBV6-3 with TRBJ2-4; 7 bases fit TRBD1. This CDR3 has 14 residues. Trimming took 6 bases from V and 2 from J; bases not matched to a gene: 4. From germline, CDR1 is MNHEY and CDR2 SVGEGT. The CDR3 sequence: CASRYRGTKNIQYF. The CDR3 DNA is TGTGCCAGCAGGTACAGGGGAACCAAAAACATTCAGTACTTC.

The CDR3 DNA reads as TGTGCCAGCAGCTTCAGGGGTAGCACAGATACGCAGTATTTT. Translating it yields CASSFRGSTDTQYF. The rearrangement uses TRBV7-9 and TRBJ2-3, with D possibly matching TRBD1 (6 bases). CDR3 length equals 14 residues. V was cut by 3 bases and J by 0 bases, with 7 bases left in between. The germline V gene encodes CDR1 SEHNR and CDR2 FQNEAQ (reference sequence).

This clone was seen only once. The CDR3 DNA sequence: TGTGCCAGCATCCCAACGTGGGGGGTGCTAGATACGCAGTATTTT. Amino acids: CASIPTWGVLDTQYF. This chain uses TRBV6-6 with TRBJ2-3; D is possibly TRBD2 (6 bases). The CDR3 runs to 15 residues. Trimming pared 7 bases from V and 5 bases from J, leaving 19 bases between. The germline V gene has CDR1 MNHNY and CDR2 SVGAGI (reference sequence).

The chain joins TRBV28 to TRBJ2-7; no firm D call. The CDR3 totals 16 residues. In germline, CDR1 is MDHEN, CDR2 SYDVKM. Trimming cost V 6 bases and J 3 bases, with 21 bases left between them. For the CDR3, the DNA is TGTGCCAGCAGCCACCCTCCAGATTTATCATTCTACGAGCAGTACTTC. Translation: CASSHPPDLSFYEQYF.

This clone was recorded many times. The chain couples TRBV4-3 to TRBJ2-3; TRBD2 agrees at 12 bases. This CDR3 spans 16 amino acids. Germline CDR1 is LGHNA and CDR2 is YSLEER. V lost 3 bases, J lost 3 bases, and 4 bases stayed unmatched. CDR3 bases: TGCGCCAGCAGCCAGTTGACTAGCGGGAGAACAGATACGCAGTATTTT. It codes for CASSQLTSGRTDTQYF.

The rearrangement links TRBV27 to TRBJ2-7; the D gene is possibly TRBD1 (7 bases). The germline V gene encodes CDR1 MNHEY and CDR2 SMNVEV (reference sequence). CDR3 size: 14 residues. The V end lost 2 bases, the J end lost 6 bases, and 14 bases lay between the germline ends. The DNA of the CDR3 is TGTGCCAGCAGTTTAACCTCAGGGGGGAGCGAGCAGTACTTC. This gives the protein CASSLTSGGSEQYF.

The chain combines TRBV30 with TRBJ1-2; no definite D call. This CDR3 spans 12 amino acids. CDR1 and CDR2 (germline): GTSNPN, SVGIG (reference sequence). Trimming cost V 0 bases and J 4 bases, with 6 bases left between them. In DNA form, the CDR3 reads TGTGCCTGGAGTGTGCGGTTCTATGGCTACACCTTC. It codes for CAWSVRFYGYTF.

The chain employs TRBV28 and TRBJ2-1; a weak D match, TRBD1 (5 bases). This CDR3 spans 13 amino acids. Germline V gene lookup returns CDR1 MDHEN and CDR2 SYDVKM. The V end was cut by 3 bases, the J end by 6 bases, with 9 bases between. CDR3 loop: CASSFAGINEQFF. In nucleotides, the CDR3 is TGTGCCAGCAGTTTCGCAGGGATCAATGAGCAGTTCTTC.

The chain links TRBV5-4 to TRBJ2-5; D is undetermined. The CDR3 loop spans 14 amino acids. The germline V gene encodes CDR1 SGHNT and CDR2 YYREEE (reference sequence). Trimming removed 0 bases from V and 3 bases from J, with 9 bases in between. The CDR3 DNA follows: TGTGCCAGCAGCTTGGAAACAGCAAAAGAGACCCAGTACTTC. This gives the protein CASSLETAKETQYF.

The chain recombines TRBV4-3 with TRBJ1-6; 8 nucleotides align to TRBD1. CDR3 size: 15 residues. V lost 0 bases to trimming and J lost 12 bases; unmatched junction nucleotides: 7. Germline CDR1 LGHNA, CDR2 YSLEER. CDR3 sequence: CASSQDIQGGRPLHF. The CDR3 region has the DNA TGCGCCAGCAGCCAAGATATACAGGGGGGGAGACCCCTCCACTTT.